Presented here are 14 T cell receptor beta chains from one specimen sequenced in a study of siplizumab effects on memory and regulatory T cells. TCRdb's table, derived via immunoSEQ multiplex PCR, lists solely in-frame clones and lacks some. The repertoire holds over 85,000 clones, with around 95% as singletons. Sequences were obtained from naive CD4+ T cells sorted from blood. The origin of the receptors is a human donor in good health.

The rearrangement links TRBV28 to TRBJ1-3; tentative D call: TRBD1 (5 bases). V dropped 5 bases and J dropped 2 bases, with 13 bases sitting between them. The V gene's germline CDR1 is MDHEN and CDR2 SYDVKM. The CDR3 has 15 residues. The CDR3 reads CASSPPGKTGNTIYF. The CDR3 DNA follows: TGTGCCAGCAGTCCGCCAGGGAAAACTGGAAACACCATATATTTT.

The chain links TRBV5-5 to TRBJ1-4; TRBD1 aligns across 9 bases. Germline-derived CDR1 and CDR2 are SGHKS and YYEKEE (reference sequence). The V gene end was trimmed by 4 bases and the J gene end by 7 bases; junction bases not matched to a gene: 8. This CDR3 comprises 15 residues. The CDR3 sequence: CASSQGTGFLEKLFF. CDR3 nucleotides: TGTGCCAGCAGCCAGGGGACAGGGTTTCTTGAAAAACTGTTTTTT.

The V and J genes are TRBV7-2 and TRBJ2-3; 7 bases agree with TRBD1. Trimming took 0 bases from V and 3 from J; bases not matched to a gene: 6. The CDR3 has 16 residues. Per the germline V gene, CDR1 is SGHTA and CDR2 is FQGNSA. CDR3 region: CASSLAGQSVTDTQYF. The CDR3 region has the DNA TGTGCCAGCAGCTTAGCGGGACAGTCAGTGACAGATACGCAGTATTTT.

The chain is built from TRBV7-2 and TRBJ1-6; 7 bases are a match to TRBD1. CDR1 is SGHTA, CDR2 FQGNSA, per germline. CDR3 length: 15 residues. Trimming took 5 bases from V and 8 from J; bases not matched to a gene: 9. CDR3 nucleotide sequence: TGTGCCAGCAGCCCTCGACAGGGAGAGGATTCACCCCTCCACTTT. It yields the protein CASSPRQGEDSPLHF.

The rearrangement uses TRBV7-3 and TRBJ1-2; 7 nucleotides align to TRBD1. In germline, CDR1 is SGHTA, CDR2 FQGTGA. This CDR3 is built from 14 residues. J gave up 5 bases and V 2 bases, and 5 bases lay outside the gene matches. This CDR3 is CASSLDRQGYGYTF. CDR3 nucleotide sequence: TGTGCCAGCAGCTTAGATAGACAGGGTTATGGCTACACCTTC.

The gene calls are TRBV7-2 and TRBJ1-4; D ambiguous. The ends were cut back, 5 bases at V and 8 bases at J, with 21 bases in the middle. Germline lookup yields CDR1 SGHTA and CDR2 FQGNSA. This CDR3 spans 16 amino acids. The CDR3 loop is CASSPRRTEVREKLFF. In nucleotides, the CDR3 is TGTGCCAGCAGCCCAAGACGGACCGAGGTACGCGAAAAACTGTTTTTT.

The V gene is TRBV6-1, the J gene TRBJ1-2; TRBD1 is a possible D gene (5 bases). Trimming cost V 0 bases and J 6 bases, with 8 bases left between them. Germline V gene data show CDR1 as MNHNS and CDR2 as SASEGT. This CDR3 contains 13 residues. The CDR3 DNA sequence: TGTGCCAGCAGTGAAGCCGGGGGGGATGGCTACACCTTC. Amino acid sequence: CASSEAGGDGYTF.

CDR3 coding DNA: TGTGCCAGCAGCTTAAGTCAGGGGGCGTTCGATACGCAGTATTTT. It translates to CASSLSQGAFDTQYF. The chain has TRBV13 and TRBJ2-3, with 8 nucleotides matching TRBD1. Germline values: CDR1 PRHDT, CDR2 FYEKMQ (reference sequence). This CDR3 comprises 15 residues. With V trimmed by 2 bases and J by 6 bases, 7 bases remained unmatched.

The CDR3 DNA reads as TGTGCCAGCTCACCACCAACGGGGCAGAACACTGAAGCTTTCTTT. Its translation: CASSPPTGQNTEAFF. The V gene is TRBV18, the J gene TRBJ1-1, with D perhaps TRBD1 (5 bases). Germline V gene data show CDR1 as KGHSH and CDR2 as LQKENI. CDR3 size: 15 residues. Trimming left V 0 bases short and J 1 base short, with 9 bases between.

The J gene is TRBJ1-1, the V gene TRBV11-1, with no clear D. CDR1 SGHAT and CDR2 FQDESV come from the germline V gene (reference sequence). Trimming took off 1 base at V and 9 bases at J, with 15 bases between the two ends. CDR3 length: 14 amino acids. The CDR3: CASSLGVIGSQAFF. CDR3 bases: TGTGCCAGCAGCTTAGGGGTAATTGGATCACAAGCTTTCTTT.

The V call is TRBV10-3, the J call TRBJ1-2, with no clear D. This CDR3 has 11 residues. Germline V gene data show CDR1 as ENHRY and CDR2 as SYGVKD. Trimming left V 8 bases short and J 8 bases short, with 12 bases between. The CDR3 nucleotides are TGTGCCATCTCCAGGCTTGGGGGCTACACCTTC. Encoded protein: CAISRLGGYTF.

The V and J genes are TRBV29-1 and TRBJ1-1, with 11 bases fitting TRBD1. V trimming: 6 bases; J trimming: 1 base; junction bases outside the gene matches: 4. Germline assignment: CDR1 SQVTM and CDR2 ANQGSEA. This CDR3 contains 14 residues. The CDR3 DNA reads as TGCAGCGTGGACAGGGGGCCTACGAACACTGAAGCTTTCTTT. Translating it yields CSVDRGPTNTEAFF.

The chain links TRBV5-1 to TRBJ2-1; perhaps TRBD2 as D (5 bases). CDR1 is SGHRS, CDR2 YFSETQ, per germline. V lost 2 bases and J 4 bases, leaving 7 bases between the germline ends. The length of the CDR3 is 13 residues. For the CDR3, the DNA is TGCGCCAGCAGCTTAGAGCGGTACAATGAGCAGTTCTTC. Residues: CASSLERYNEQFF.

The chain carries TRBV7-2 and TRBJ1-1; TRBD1 might be the D (5 bases). The CDR3 length is 16 residues. Trimming took off 1 base at V and 8 bases at J, with 20 bases between the two ends. In germline, CDR1 is SGHTA, CDR2 FQGNSA. CDR3: CASSLVGDGALGEAFF. The CDR3 DNA reads TGTGCCAGCAGCTTAGTCGGGGACGGAGCCTTGGGGGAAGCTTTCTTT.